These 9 T cell receptor beta chains came from one sample sequenced in a study of T cell repertoires in cytomegalovirus infection. TCRdb passed the reads through MiXCR, listing each CDR3 protein once. The profile shows fewer than 350,000 distinct CDR3 sequences, around a sixth of them singletons. The specimen was PBMCs. Every receptor here comes from a human donor in good health (CMV status not recorded). Some clones in this sample may be carry-over from other donors' samples.

This clonotype has at least ten counts. This sequence joins TRBV7-2 and TRBJ2-7; TRBD1 agrees at 10 bases. This CDR3 comprises 14 residues. The germline gives CDR1 SGHTA, CDR2 FQGNSA. V lost 5 bases and J lost 7; bases outside the gene matches: 8. CDR3 DNA sequence: TGTGCCAGCAGCCCGGACAGGGGGTCAGATGAGCAGTACTTC. The encoded protein is CASSPDRGSDEQYF.

V usage is TRBV5-1 and J usage is TRBJ2-5; 11 bases fit TRBD2. Germline V gives CDR1 SGHRS, CDR2 YFSETQ. J lost 4 bases, V lost 1 base, and 6 bases had no gene match. The CDR3 has 16 amino acids. The DNA of the CDR3 is TGCGCCAGCAGCTTGAATAGCGGGGGGGCGTCAGAGACCCAGTACTTC. Translated: CASSLNSGGASETQYF. Looking up the rest from reference TRBV5-1 and TRBJ2-5 gives the full variable domain: KAGVTQTPRYLIKTRGQQVTLSCSPISGHRSVSWYQQTPGQGLQFLFEYFSETQRNKGNFPGRFSGRQFSNSRSEMNVSTLELGDSALYLCASSLNSGGASETQYFGPGTRLLVL.

This clonotype was observed a few times. The chain has TRBV20-1 and TRBJ1-2, with 8 bases lining up with TRBD1. The CDR3 contains 14 residues. Losses at the gene ends were 6 bases for V and 0 bases for J; bases not matched to a gene: 6. CDR1 is DFQATT and CDR2 is SNEGSKA in the germline V gene (reference sequence). The CDR3 reads CSATWTGTNYGYTF. CDR3 nucleotide sequence: TGCAGTGCCACCTGGACAGGGACTAACTATGGCTACACCTTC.

The chain is built from TRBV28 and TRBJ2-7; D is perhaps TRBD2 (5 bases). Trimming removed 6 bases at V and 3 bases at J, with 15 bases between. Germline lookup yields CDR1 MDHEN and CDR2 SYDVKM. The CDR3 length is 14 residues. The DNA for the CDR3 is TGTGCCAGCAGATTTGACGGGAACCTCTACGAGCAGTACTTC. Amino acids: CASRFDGNLYEQYF.

At least ten counts were recorded for this clonotype. The chain recombines TRBV7-4 with TRBJ1-1, with D hard to call. The V gene lost 5 bases and the J gene lost 9 bases, with 25 bases spanning the gap. The germline CDR1 and CDR2 sequences are SGHVT and SQSDAQ. This CDR3 region has 16 residues. CDR3 region: CASSRQMRTTATQAFF. The CDR3 DNA reads as TGTGCCAGCAGCCGCCAGATGAGGACTACCGCCACCCAAGCTTTCTTT.

This clonotype was seen at least ten times. The V call is TRBV7-2, the J call TRBJ2-1; 10 nucleotides line up with TRBD2. The CDR3 is 15 residues long. The J segment lost 8 bases and the V segment lost 5 bases, leaving 9 bases of the junction unmatched. The germline CDR1 and CDR2 sequences are SGHTA and FQGNSA. CDR3 protein: CASSLGLASPDEQFF. CDR3 nucleotide sequence: TGTGCCAGCAGCCTGGGACTAGCGAGCCCCGATGAGCAGTTCTTC.

This clonotype was counted many times. This chain uses TRBV7-9 with TRBJ1-4; D gene unclear. The V gene's germline CDR1 is SEHNR and CDR2 FQNEAQ (reference sequence). The V end lost 6 bases, the J end lost 5 bases, and 10 bases lay between the germline ends. The CDR3 is 13 amino acids. CDR3 nucleotides: TGTGCCAGCAGTAAACCGGGCAATGAAAAACTGTTTTTT. Translating gives CASSKPGNEKLFF. The variable domain in full, completed from reference TRBV7-9 and TRBJ1-4, reads DTGVSQNPRHKITKRGQNVTFRCDPISEHNRLYWYRQTLGQGPEFLTYFQNEAQLEKSRLLSDRFSAERPKGSFSTLEIQRTEQGDSAMYLCASSKPGNEKLFFGSGTQLSVL.

In this sample, this clonotype turned up a few times. The V gene is TRBV12-3 or TRBV12-4, the J gene TRBJ1-5; D uncertain. Deletions cut 0 bases from V and 4 bases from J, with 7 bases between. The CDR3 is 14 amino acids. As DNA, the CDR3 is TGTGCCAGCAGTTTAGCGCTCCGGAATCAGCCCCAGCATTTT. It codes for CASSLALRNQPQHF.

The V call is TRBV6-6, the J call TRBJ2-2, with D possibly TRBD2 on 5 matching bases. Germline V gene lookup returns CDR1 MNHNY and CDR2 SVGAGI (reference sequence). There are 16 residues in the CDR3. V was clipped by 4 bases and J by 7 bases, with 19 bases between them. The CDR3 DNA reads TGTGCCAGCAGTTTTAATACCGGGAATTCCGGCGGGGAGCTGTTTTTT. Translation gives CASSFNTGNSGGELFF.